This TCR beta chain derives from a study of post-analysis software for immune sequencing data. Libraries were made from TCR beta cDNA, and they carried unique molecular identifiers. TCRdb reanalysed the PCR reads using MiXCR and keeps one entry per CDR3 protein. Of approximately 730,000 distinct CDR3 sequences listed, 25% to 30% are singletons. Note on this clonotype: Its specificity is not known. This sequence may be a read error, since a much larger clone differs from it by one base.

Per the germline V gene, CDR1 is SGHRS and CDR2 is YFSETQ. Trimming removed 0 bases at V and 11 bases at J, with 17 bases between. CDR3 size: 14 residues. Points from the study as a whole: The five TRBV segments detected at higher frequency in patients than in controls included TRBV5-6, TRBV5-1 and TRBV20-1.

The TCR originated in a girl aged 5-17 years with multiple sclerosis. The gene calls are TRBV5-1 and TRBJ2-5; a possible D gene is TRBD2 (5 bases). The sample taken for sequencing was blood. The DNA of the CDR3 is TGCGCCAGCAGCTTGGTAAGCGGTAACAATGAGCAGTACTTC. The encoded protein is CASSLVSGNNEQYF.